Following are 17 T cell receptor beta chains from one sample sequenced in a study of blood T cell repertoires in COVID-19. Sequencing used immunoSEQ multiplex PCR; TCRdb keeps in-frame clones, though not all of them. Of over 200,000 clones in the sample, around 90% were seen once. Sequencing was performed on peripheral blood. The origin of the receptors is a man aged 25-45 years with COVID-19, enrolled during active disease.

The rearrangement links TRBV28 to TRBJ2-7, with 9 bases fitting TRBD1. Germline CDR1 is MDHEN and CDR2 is SYDVKM. With V trimmed by 4 bases and J by 3 bases, 7 bases remained unmatched. This CDR3 contains 15 residues. The CDR3 DNA follows: TGTGCCAGCAGTTCTGCCGGGACAGGGTTCTACGAGCAGTACTTC. The encoded protein is CASSSAGTGFYEQYF.

This clone has only one observation. This chain links TRBV15 with TRBJ2-7; 9 nucleotides align to TRBD2. After removal of 8 bases from V and 3 bases from J, the junction contained 11 bases not matched to a gene. CDR1 and CDR2 (germline): LNHNV, YYDKDF (reference sequence). The CDR3 runs 15 residues. Here the CDR3 DNA reads TGTGCCACCCCTGGGGCTAGCGGGACCGACTACGAGCAGTACTTC. This gives the protein CATPGASGTDYEQYF.

The V call is TRBV15, the J call TRBJ1-2; 9 positions match TRBD1. Trimming at V came to 5 bases and at J to 4 bases, leaving 8 bases not matched to a gene. This CDR3 is built from 15 residues. The germline V gene encodes CDR1 LNHNV and CDR2 YYDKDF (reference sequence). Here the CDR3 DNA reads TGTGCCACCAGCCTGGGACAGGGAGTAATCTATGGCTACACCTTC. Translated: CATSLGQGVIYGYTF.

The genes are TRBV6-2 or TRBV6-3 and TRBJ2-5; 14 bases are shared with TRBD2. The CDR3 sequence is 17 residues long. CDR1 MNHEY and CDR2 SVGEGT come from the germline V gene. J lost 3 bases, V lost 5 bases, and 8 bases had no gene match. The CDR3 spells CASSGRTSGGLKETQYF. CDR3 DNA sequence: TGTGCCAGCAGTGGACGGACTAGCGGGGGGCTGAAAGAGACCCAGTACTTC.

The genes are TRBV29-1 and TRBJ2-7; 9 bases are shared with TRBD1. Trimming at V came to 6 bases and at J to 1 base, leaving 4 bases not matched to a gene. The germline gives CDR1 SQVTM, CDR2 ANQGSEA. This CDR3 comprises 13 residues. The CDR3 reads CSVRGQGSYEQYF. The CDR3 DNA sequence: TGCAGCGTCCGGGGACAGGGTTCCTACGAGCAGTACTTC.

The rearrangement links TRBV28 to TRBJ1-1; D unresolved. The CDR3 contains 14 residues. Trimming left V 3 bases short and J 0 bases short, with 8 bases between. Per germline, CDR1 MDHEN and CDR2 SYDVKM. The CDR3 region is CASSFRGVNTEAFF. CDR3 DNA sequence: TGTGCCAGCAGTTTTCGCGGAGTGAACACTGAAGCTTTCTTT. Full variable domain (remainder filled in from reference TRBV28 and TRBJ1-1): DVKVTQSSRYLVKRTGEKVFLECVQDMDHENMFWYRQDPGLGLRLIYFSYDVKMKEKGDIPEGYSVSREKKERFSLILESASTNQTSMYLCASSFRGVNTEAFFGQGTRLTVV.

V usage is TRBV27 and J usage is TRBJ1-1, with 10 bases identical to TRBD1. Germline assignment: CDR1 MNHEY and CDR2 SMNVEV (reference sequence). The CDR3 totals 16 residues. V lost 5 bases to trimming and J lost 5 bases; unmatched junction nucleotides: 11. CDR3 residues: CASSPWTGGARTEAFF. In DNA, the CDR3 is TGTGCCAGCAGTCCTTGGACAGGGGGTGCGAGAACTGAAGCTTTCTTT.

The sample holds one count of this clone. The same CDR3 arises from other DNA sequences in this sample as well. J is TRBJ2-1 and V is TRBV19, with 11 bases that match TRBD2. The CDR3 runs 15 residues. The V and J ends lost 5 bases and 2 bases, in that order; junction bases with no gene match: 2. The germline V gene has CDR1 LNHDA and CDR2 SQIVND (reference sequence). This chain's CDR3 is CASSVGLAAYNEQFF. The CDR3 region has the DNA TGTGCCAGTAGTGTGGGACTAGCGGCCTACAATGAGCAGTTCTTC.

This clone appeared a single time. This sequence joins TRBV27 and TRBJ1-5, with 8 bases fitting TRBD1. The V and J ends lost 5 bases and 4 bases, in that order; junction bases with no gene match: 7. Germline CDR1 MNHEY, CDR2 SMNVEV (reference sequence). The CDR3 has 15 residues. The CDR3 spells CASSPWTGRNQPQHF. CDR3 nucleotides: TGTGCCAGCAGTCCGTGGACAGGGAGAAATCAGCCCCAGCATTTT.

The chain has TRBV7-2 and TRBJ1-6, with D uncertain. Germline lookup yields CDR1 SGHTA and CDR2 FQGNSA. V was clipped by 3 bases and J by 6 bases, with 9 bases between them. The CDR3 runs to 14 residues. The CDR3 nucleotides are TGTGCCAGCAGCTTTGCCGGGATTAATTCACCCCTCCACTTT. Translation: CASSFAGINSPLHF. The variable domain in full, with the rest retrieved from reference TRBV7-2 and TRBJ1-6, is GAGVSQSPSNKVTEKGKDVELRCDPISGHTALYWYRQSLGQGLEFLIYFQGNSAPDKSGLPSDRFSAERTGGSVSTLTIQRTQQEDSAVYLCASSFAGINSPLHFGNGTRLTVT.

The genes are TRBV6-5 and TRBJ1-2, with D maybe TRBD1 (6 bases). The CDR3 spans 15 residues. The V end was cut by 4 bases, the J end by 0 bases, with 12 bases between. Per the germline V gene, CDR1 is MNHEY and CDR2 is SVGAGI. The CDR3: CASSLSGVANYGYTF. In DNA form, the CDR3 reads TGTGCCAGCAGTTTATCAGGGGTCGCTAACTATGGCTACACCTTC.

The J gene is TRBJ2-7, the V gene TRBV12-3 or TRBV12-4; 9 positions agree with TRBD1. Losses at the gene ends were 4 bases for V and 5 bases for J; bases not matched to a gene: 3. The CDR3 extends over 13 amino acids. The CDR3 is CASSSRTGDEQYF. The CDR3 coding sequence is TGTGCCAGCAGTTCTCGGACAGGGGACGAGCAGTACTTC.

The V and J genes are TRBV10-3 and TRBJ2-7; TRBD2 matches 8 bases. Per germline, CDR1 ENHRY and CDR2 SYGVKD. This CDR3 region has 15 residues. The ends lost 10 bases at V and 1 base at J; junction bases unmatched: 12. CDR3: CATSWGGGSSYEQYF. CDR3 DNA sequence: TGTGCCACCTCCTGGGGCGGGGGGTCTTCCTACGAGCAGTACTTC.

DNA of the CDR3: TGTGCCAGTCTCCACCCGGGACAGGCTCCTGGAAACACCATATATTTT. Its protein is CASLHPGQAPGNTIYF. The chain carries TRBV19 and TRBJ1-3; TRBD1 agrees at 8 bases. Trimming at V came to 8 bases and at J to 2 bases, leaving 11 bases not matched to a gene. The CDR3 is 16 residues long. Germline-derived CDR1 and CDR2 are LNHDA and SQIVND (reference sequence).

The chain links TRBV7-9 to TRBJ1-1; D possibly corresponds to TRBD1 (5 bases). The CDR3 sequence is 14 residues long. Trimming took off 5 bases at V and 1 base at J, with 11 bases between the two ends. CDR1 and CDR2 from the germline V gene are SEHNR and FQNEAQ (reference sequence). CDR3 loop: CASSRKTENTEAFF. Here the CDR3 DNA reads TGTGCCAGCAGCAGAAAGACAGAGAACACTGAAGCTTTCTTT.

The V gene is TRBV5-5, the J gene TRBJ1-2; D is unresolved. CDR1 is SGHKS and CDR2 is YYEKEE in the germline V gene (reference sequence). The CDR3 spans 12 residues. Trimming shortened V by 4 bases and J by 5 bases, and 9 bases separated the two germline ends. The CDR3 protein is CASSPDIYGYTF. CDR3 in DNA: TGTGCCAGCAGCCCTGACATATATGGCTACACCTTC.

The chain uses TRBV5-1 and TRBJ2-6; 12 nucleotides line up with TRBD1. Germline V gene sequence: CDR1 SGHRS, CDR2 YFSETQ. The CDR3 extends over 17 amino acids. The V segment lost 5 bases and the J segment 1 base; nucleotides outside the gene matches: 4. The CDR3 loop reads CASSEGQGASGANVLTF. CDR3 in DNA: TGCGCCAGCAGTGAGGGACAGGGGGCTTCTGGGGCCAACGTCCTGACTTTC.